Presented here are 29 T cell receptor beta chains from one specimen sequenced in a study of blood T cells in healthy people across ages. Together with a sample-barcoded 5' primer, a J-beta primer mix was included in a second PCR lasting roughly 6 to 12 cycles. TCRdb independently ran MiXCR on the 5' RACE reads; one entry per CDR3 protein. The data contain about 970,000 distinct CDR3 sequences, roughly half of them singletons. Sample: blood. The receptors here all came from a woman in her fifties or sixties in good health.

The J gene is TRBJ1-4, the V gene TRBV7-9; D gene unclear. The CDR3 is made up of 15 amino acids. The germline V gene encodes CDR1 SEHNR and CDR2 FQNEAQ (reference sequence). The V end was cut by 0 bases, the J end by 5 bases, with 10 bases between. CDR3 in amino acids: CASSLAQQSNEKLFF. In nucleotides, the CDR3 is TGTGCCAGCAGCTTAGCGCAACAGTCCAATGAAAAACTGTTTTTT.

CDR3: CASSPGHSATNEKLFF. In nucleotides, the CDR3 is TGCGCCAGCAGCCCAGGACACTCAGCAACTAATGAAAAACTGTTTTTT. The chain uses TRBV5-1 and TRBJ1-4; possible D gene TRBD1, 5 bases. Germline V lookup: CDR1 SGHRS, CDR2 YFSETQ. V was shortened by 4 bases and J by 0 bases, with 13 bases between the two germline ends. The CDR3 covers 16 residues.

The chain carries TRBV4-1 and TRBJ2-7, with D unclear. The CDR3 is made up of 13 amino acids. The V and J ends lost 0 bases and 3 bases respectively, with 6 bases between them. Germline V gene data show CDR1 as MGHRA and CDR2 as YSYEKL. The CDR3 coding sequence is TGCGCCAGCAGCCAAGACAGCTACTACGAGCAGTACTTC. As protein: CASSQDSYYEQYF.

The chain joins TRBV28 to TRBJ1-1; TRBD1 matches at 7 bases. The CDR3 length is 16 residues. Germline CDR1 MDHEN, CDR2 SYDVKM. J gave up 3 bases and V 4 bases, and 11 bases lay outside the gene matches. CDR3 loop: CASSSHPGRGYTEAFF. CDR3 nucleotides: TGTGCCAGCAGTTCCCACCCTGGCAGGGGGTACACTGAAGCTTTCTTT.

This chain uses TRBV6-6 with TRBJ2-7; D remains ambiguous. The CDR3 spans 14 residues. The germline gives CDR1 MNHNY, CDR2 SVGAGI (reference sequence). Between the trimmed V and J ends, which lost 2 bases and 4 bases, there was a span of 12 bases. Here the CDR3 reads CASSYTDGYYEQYF. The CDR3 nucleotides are TGTGCCAGCAGTTACACGGATGGGTATTACGAGCAGTACTTC.

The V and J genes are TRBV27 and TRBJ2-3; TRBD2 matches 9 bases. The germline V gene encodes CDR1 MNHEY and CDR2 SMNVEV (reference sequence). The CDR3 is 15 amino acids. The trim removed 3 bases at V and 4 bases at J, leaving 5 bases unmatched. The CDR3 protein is CASSFGAGGPDTQYF. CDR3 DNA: TGTGCCAGCAGTTTTGGGGCGGGAGGGCCAGATACGCAGTATTTT.

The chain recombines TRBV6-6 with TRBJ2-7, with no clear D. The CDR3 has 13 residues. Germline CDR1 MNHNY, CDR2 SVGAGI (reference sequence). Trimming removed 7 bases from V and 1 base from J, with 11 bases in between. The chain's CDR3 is CASTNTDSYEQYF. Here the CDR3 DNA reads TGTGCCAGCACTAACACAGATTCCTACGAGCAGTACTTC.

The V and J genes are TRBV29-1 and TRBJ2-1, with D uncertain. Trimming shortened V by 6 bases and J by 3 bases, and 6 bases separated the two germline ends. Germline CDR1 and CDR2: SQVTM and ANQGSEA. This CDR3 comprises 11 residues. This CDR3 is CSVYNYNEQFF. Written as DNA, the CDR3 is TGCAGCGTATACAACTACAATGAGCAGTTCTTC.

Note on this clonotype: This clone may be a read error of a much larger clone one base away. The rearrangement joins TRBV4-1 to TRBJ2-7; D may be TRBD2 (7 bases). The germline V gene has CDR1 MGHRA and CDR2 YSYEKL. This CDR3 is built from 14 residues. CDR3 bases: TGCGCCAACAGCCAAGGGGGGGGACGATCCGAGCAGTACTTC. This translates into CANSQGGGRSEQYF.

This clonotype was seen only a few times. The CDR3 DNA follows: TGTGCCAGCAGTGAACGCGGTCAGGGGACAAACGAGCAGTACTTC. Its translation is CASSERGQGTNEQYF. The chain uses TRBV6-1 and TRBJ2-7; tentatively, D is TRBD1 (6 bases). CDR3 length: 15 residues. Germline CDR1 MNHNS, CDR2 SASEGT. Trimming cost V 2 bases and J 5 bases, with 16 bases left between them.

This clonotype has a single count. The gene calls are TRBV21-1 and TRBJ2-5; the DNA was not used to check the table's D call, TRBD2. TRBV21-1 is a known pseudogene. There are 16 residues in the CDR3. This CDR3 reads CASSYTGEAIQETQYF. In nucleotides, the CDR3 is TGTGCCAGCAGCTACACGGGAGAAGCGATCCAAGAGACCCAGTACTTC.

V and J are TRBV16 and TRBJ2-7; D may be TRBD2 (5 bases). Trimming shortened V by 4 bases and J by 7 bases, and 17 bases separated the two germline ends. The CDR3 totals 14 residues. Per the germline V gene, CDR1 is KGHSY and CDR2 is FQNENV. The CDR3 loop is CASSPWSGIDEQYF. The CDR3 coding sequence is TGTGCCAGCAGCCCGTGGAGCGGTATAGATGAGCAGTACTTC.

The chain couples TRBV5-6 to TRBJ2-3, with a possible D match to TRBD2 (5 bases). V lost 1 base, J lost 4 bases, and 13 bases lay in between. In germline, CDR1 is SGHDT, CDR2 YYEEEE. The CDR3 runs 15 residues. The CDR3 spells CASSLMGDWSDTQYF. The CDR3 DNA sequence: TGTGCCAGCAGCTTGATGGGAGATTGGTCAGATACGCAGTATTTT.

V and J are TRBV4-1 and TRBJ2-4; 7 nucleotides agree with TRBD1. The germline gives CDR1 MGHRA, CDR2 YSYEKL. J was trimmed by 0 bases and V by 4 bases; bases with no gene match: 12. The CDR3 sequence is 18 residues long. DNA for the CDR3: TGCGCCAGCAGCCTTGGGGACAGACCATTACTAGCCAAAAACATTCAGTACTTC. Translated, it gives CASSLGDRPLLAKNIQYF.

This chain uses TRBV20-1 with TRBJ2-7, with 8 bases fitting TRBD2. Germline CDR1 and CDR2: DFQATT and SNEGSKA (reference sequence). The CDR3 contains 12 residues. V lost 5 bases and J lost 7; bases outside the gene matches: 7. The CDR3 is CSALGLVNEQYF. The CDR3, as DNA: TGCAGTGCTCTGGGACTAGTTAATGAGCAGTACTTC.

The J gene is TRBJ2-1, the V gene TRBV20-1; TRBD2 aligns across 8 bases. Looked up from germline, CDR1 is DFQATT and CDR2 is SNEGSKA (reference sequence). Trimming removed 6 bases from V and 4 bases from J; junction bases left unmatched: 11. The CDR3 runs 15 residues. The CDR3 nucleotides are TGCAGTGCAGGGGAGGGGTTAGCGGGGTACAATGAGCAGTTCTTC. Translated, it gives CSAGEGLAGYNEQFF.

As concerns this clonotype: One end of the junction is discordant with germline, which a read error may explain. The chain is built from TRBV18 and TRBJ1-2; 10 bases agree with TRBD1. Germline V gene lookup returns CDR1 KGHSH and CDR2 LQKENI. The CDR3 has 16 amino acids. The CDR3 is CASSLPGTGAMGGCTF. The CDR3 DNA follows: TGTGCCAGCTCACTTCCCGGGACAGGGGCCATGGGTGGCTGCACCTTC.

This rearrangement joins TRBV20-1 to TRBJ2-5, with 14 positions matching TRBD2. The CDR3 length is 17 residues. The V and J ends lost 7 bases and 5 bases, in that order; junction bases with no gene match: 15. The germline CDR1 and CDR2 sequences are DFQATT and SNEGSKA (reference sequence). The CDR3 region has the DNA TGCAGTGTTGCACGACTAGCGGGAGGGCCGAATTGGGAGACCCAGTACTTC. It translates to CSVARLAGGPNWETQYF.

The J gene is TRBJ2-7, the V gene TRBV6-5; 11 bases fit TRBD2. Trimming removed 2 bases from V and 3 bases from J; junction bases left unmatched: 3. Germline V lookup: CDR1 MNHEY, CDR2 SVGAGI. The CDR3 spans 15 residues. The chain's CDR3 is CASSYPTSGNYEQYF. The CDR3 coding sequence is TGTGCCAGCAGTTACCCGACTAGCGGGAACTACGAGCAGTACTTC.

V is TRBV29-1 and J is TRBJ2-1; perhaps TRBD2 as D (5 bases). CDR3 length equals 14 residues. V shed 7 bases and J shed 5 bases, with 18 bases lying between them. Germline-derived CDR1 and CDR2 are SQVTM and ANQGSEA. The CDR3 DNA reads TGCAGCGCCAGAGAGGGAGTGCCCAACAATGAGCAGTTCTTC. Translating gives CSAREGVPNNEQFF.

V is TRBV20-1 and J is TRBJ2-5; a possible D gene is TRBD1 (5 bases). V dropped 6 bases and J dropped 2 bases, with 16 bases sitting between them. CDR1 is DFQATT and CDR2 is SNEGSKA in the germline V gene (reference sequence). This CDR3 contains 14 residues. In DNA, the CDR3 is TGCAGTGCCCCACGTATTGGACAACAAGAGACCCAGTACTTC. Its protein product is CSAPRIGQQETQYF.

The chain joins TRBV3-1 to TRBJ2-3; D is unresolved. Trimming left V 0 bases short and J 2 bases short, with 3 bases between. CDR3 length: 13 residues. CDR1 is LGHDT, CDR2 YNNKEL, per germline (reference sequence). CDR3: CASSQDATDTQYF. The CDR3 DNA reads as TGTGCCAGCAGCCAAGACGCCACAGATACGCAGTATTTT.

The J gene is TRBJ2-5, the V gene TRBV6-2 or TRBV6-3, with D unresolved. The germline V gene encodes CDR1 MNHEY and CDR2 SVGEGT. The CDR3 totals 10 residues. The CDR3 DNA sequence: TGTGCTACGGCCGGAGAGACCCAGTACTTC. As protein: CATAGETQYF.

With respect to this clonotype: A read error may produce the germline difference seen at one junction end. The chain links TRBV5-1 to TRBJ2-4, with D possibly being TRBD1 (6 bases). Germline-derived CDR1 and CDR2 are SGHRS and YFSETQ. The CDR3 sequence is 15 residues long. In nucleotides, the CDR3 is TGCGCCGGCAGCCAGGGGACGGGAGCCAAAAACATTCAGTACTTC. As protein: CAGSQGTGAKNIQYF.

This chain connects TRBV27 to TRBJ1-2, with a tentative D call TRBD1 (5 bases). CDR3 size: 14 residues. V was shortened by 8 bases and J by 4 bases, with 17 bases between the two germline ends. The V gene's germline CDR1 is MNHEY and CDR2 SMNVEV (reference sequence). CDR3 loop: CASGGLESFYGYTF. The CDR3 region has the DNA TGTGCCAGCGGGGGACTCGAGAGTTTCTATGGCTACACCTTC.

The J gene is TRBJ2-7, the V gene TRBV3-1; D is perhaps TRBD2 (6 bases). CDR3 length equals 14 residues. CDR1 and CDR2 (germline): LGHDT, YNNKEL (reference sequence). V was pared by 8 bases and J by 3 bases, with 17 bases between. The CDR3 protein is CASGASVRNYEQYF. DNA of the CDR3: TGTGCCAGCGGAGCTAGCGTTAGGAACTACGAGCAGTACTTC.

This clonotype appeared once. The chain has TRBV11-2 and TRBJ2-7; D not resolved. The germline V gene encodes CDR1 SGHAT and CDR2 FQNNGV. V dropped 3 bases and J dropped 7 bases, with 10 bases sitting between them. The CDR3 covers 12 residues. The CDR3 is CASSFASWEQYF. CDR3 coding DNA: TGTGCCAGCAGCTTCGCGTCGTGGGAGCAGTACTTC.

The DNA for the CDR3 is TGTGCCAGCAGCTTGCTCAGGGGCGGTCGTAGCACAGATACGCAGTATTTT. Its protein product is CASSLLRGGRSTDTQYF. V gene TRBV7-9 combines with J gene TRBJ2-3; weak D call: TRBD1 (6 bases). Trimming stripped 3 bases from V and 0 bases from J, with 16 bases between. The germline V gene encodes CDR1 SEHNR and CDR2 FQNEAQ (reference sequence). The CDR3 loop spans 17 amino acids.

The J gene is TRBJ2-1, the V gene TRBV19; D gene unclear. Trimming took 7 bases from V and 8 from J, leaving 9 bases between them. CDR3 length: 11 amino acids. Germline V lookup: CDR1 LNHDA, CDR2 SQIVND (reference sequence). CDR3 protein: CASKMSDEQFF. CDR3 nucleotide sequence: TGTGCCAGTAAAATGAGCGATGAGCAGTTCTTC.